The 5 T cell receptor beta chains listed next were all sequenced from one sample in a study of human T cells and chemical hapten exposure. Time point in this sample: patch test 2, 6 weeks after DPC sensitization. The sample's treatment: therapeutic diphenylcyclopropenone sensitization with weekly scalp DPC. TCRdb independently ran MiXCR on the RACE reads; one entry per CDR3 protein. In the table there are tens of thousands of distinct CDR3 sequences, about 3% of which are singletons. The sequenced sample was whole blood, obtained in connection with sensitization to the hapten diphenylcyclopropenone (DPC). The source is a man between 40 and 49 years old with alopecia areata. Some clones in this sample may be carry-over from other donors' samples.

This clonotype has at least ten counts. V and J are TRBV12-3 or TRBV12-4 and TRBJ2-7, with D tentatively TRBD1 (6 bases). Trimming removed 3 bases from V and 6 bases from J, with 15 bases in between. CDR3 length: 14 amino acids. The CDR3 is CASSFLHQGSEQYF. For the CDR3, the DNA is TGTGCCAGCAGTTTCCTACACCAGGGGTCCGAGCAGTACTTC.

This clonotype has at least ten counts. The V gene is TRBV6-1, the J gene TRBJ1-1, with D unresolved. Germline lookup yields CDR1 MNHNS and CDR2 SASEGT. This CDR3 is built from 14 residues. With 2 bases removed from V and 1 base from J, the gap between germline ends came to 8 bases. The DNA of the CDR3 is TGTGCCAGCAGTGAATCCGAAGAGAACACTGAAGCTTTCTTT. This gives the protein CASSESEENTEAFF.

Many counts were recorded for this clonotype. The chain recombines TRBV20-1 with TRBJ2-3; no firm D call. Trimming removed 6 bases from V and 3 bases from J, with 7 bases in between. The CDR3 is 11 residues long. Per the germline V gene, CDR1 is DFQATT and CDR2 is SNEGSKA (reference sequence). The CDR3 sequence is CSALLTDTQYF. CDR3 coding DNA: TGCAGTGCGTTATTAACAGATACGCAGTATTTT.

The chain has TRBV5-1 and TRBJ2-6; a possible D gene is TRBD1 (5 bases). The ends were cut back, 1 base at V and 0 bases at J, with 14 bases in the middle. Per the germline V gene, CDR1 is SGHRS and CDR2 is YFSETQ. This CDR3 spans 18 amino acids. In nucleotides, the CDR3 is TGCGCCAGCAGCTTGCTTGGATGGACAAGCTCTGGGGCCAACGTCCTGACTTTC. Its translation: CASSLLGWTSSGANVLTF.

Many counts were recorded for this clonotype. V and J are TRBV2 and TRBJ2-3; D perhaps matches TRBD2 (6 bases). The CDR3 is 17 residues long. The germline V and J ends were trimmed by 3 bases and 2 bases, with 18 bases remaining between them. Looked up from germline, CDR1 is SNHLY and CDR2 is FYNNEI. CDR3 DNA sequence: TGTGCCAGCAGTGATTGGGGCGCATGGGGGGACACAGATACGCAGTATTTT. Translated: CASSDWGAWGDTDTQYF.